A selection of T cell receptor beta chains follows, all from one sample in a study of T cell changes during pregnancy in multiple sclerosis. Clones were read by immunoSEQ multiplex PCR, and TCRdb kept only the in-frame ones, dropping some. The table records fewer than 60,000 clones, approximately 91% of them present only once. The source material was peripheral blood, sampled in the second trimester of pregnancy. These receptors were obtained from a female donor with multiple sclerosis, enrolled in a pregnancy study. CDR3s include the opening cysteine and the closing phenylalanine or tryptophan. D genes are given only for firm matches. Size tells how often a clone was seen (once, few, many) or the class of an expanded clone, and some rows leave it out.

clone size: -
V gene: TRBV29-1
CDR3 length: 16
D gene: -
J gene: TRBJ2-5
CDR3 DNA: TGCAGCGTTGCCCCCCGGGTAGGAACGTCACGGGAGACCCAGTACTTC
CDR3 protein: CSVAPRVGTSRETQYF

clone size: -
V gene: TRBV7-2
CDR3 length: 13
D gene: -
J gene: TRBJ1-2
CDR3 DNA: TGTGCCAGCAGCTCCAGGGGCAACTATGGCTACACCTTC
CDR3 protein: CASSSRGNYGYTF

clone size: -
V gene: TRBV6-5
CDR3 length: 16
D gene: -
J gene: TRBJ1-4
CDR3 DNA: TGTGCCAGCAGTTATGAACCTCGGGGAGGTTATGAAAAACTGTTTTTT
CDR3 protein: CASSYEPRGGYEKLFF

clone size: -
V gene: TRBV2
CDR3 length: 17
D gene: -
J gene: TRBJ1-3
CDR3 DNA: TGTGCCAGCAGTGAAGATGCCATTCGGGGGTCTGGAAACACCATATATTTT
CDR3 protein: CASSEDAIRGSGNTIYF

clone size: -
V gene: TRBV14
CDR3 length: 13
D gene: -
J gene: TRBJ1-1
CDR3 DNA: TGTGCCAGCAGCCAGCAGGAGGACACTGAAGCTTTCTTT
CDR3 protein: CASSQQEDTEAFF

clone size: -
V gene: TRBV2
CDR3 length: 14
D gene: -
J gene: TRBJ1-2
CDR3 DNA: TGTGCCAGCAGTGTCCTGGGACTTCCCTATGGCTACACCTTC
CDR3 protein: CASSVLGLPYGYTF

clone size: -
V gene: TRBV19
CDR3 length: 14
D gene: TRBD1
J gene: TRBJ1-2
CDR3 DNA: TGTGCCAGTAGTAACAGGGGAAAGGACTATGGCTACACCTTC
CDR3 protein: CASSNRGKDYGYTF

clone size: -
V gene: TRBV5-1
CDR3 length: 14
D gene: -
J gene: TRBJ1-6
CDR3 DNA: TGCGCCAGCAGCTTGGGGCAGAATAATTCACCCCTCCACTTT
CDR3 protein: CASSLGQNNSPLHF

clone size: -
V gene: TRBV5-1
CDR3 length: 14
D gene: TRBD1
J gene: TRBJ2-3
CDR3 DNA: TGCGCCAGCAACCTGACAGGGGAGACAGATACGCAGTATTTT
CDR3 protein: CASNLTGETDTQYF

clone size: -
V gene: TRBV5-4
CDR3 length: 16
D gene: TRBD2
J gene: TRBJ2-5
CDR3 DNA: TGTGCCAGCAGCACCACTAGCGGGGGGGCGTGGAAGACCCAGTACTTC
CDR3 protein: CASSTTSGGAWKTQYF

clone size: -
V gene: TRBV4-2
CDR3 length: 15
D gene: -
J gene: TRBJ1-1
CDR3 DNA: TGTGCCAGCAGCCAAGATCTCTCGCAGAGGACTGAAGCTTTCTTT
CDR3 protein: CASSQDLSQRTEAFF

clone size: -
V gene: TRBV7-2
CDR3 length: 16
D gene: TRBD1
J gene: TRBJ1-2
CDR3 DNA: TGTGCCAGCAGCTTAGTGGGACAGCGCGATAACTATGGCTACACCTTC
CDR3 protein: CASSLVGQRDNYGYTF

clone size: -
V gene: TRBV13
CDR3 length: 15
D gene: -
J gene: TRBJ1-4
CDR3 DNA: TGTGCCAGCAGCCGGGGGGGGGCGTGGGATGAAAAACTGTTTTTT
CDR3 protein: CASSRGGAWDEKLFF

clone size: -
V gene: TRBV7-9
CDR3 length: 15
D gene: -
J gene: TRBJ1-3
CDR3 DNA: TGTGCCAGCAGCTTATCGCTGGCAAGTGGAAACACCATATATTTT
CDR3 protein: CASSLSLASGNTIYF

clone size: -
V gene: TRBV5-4
CDR3 length: 11
D gene: -
J gene: TRBJ2-3
CDR3 DNA: TGTGCCAGCAAATCTACAGATACGCAGTATTTT
CDR3 protein: CASKSTDTQYF

clone size: -
V gene: TRBV20-1
CDR3 length: 11
D gene: TRBD2
J gene: TRBJ2-1
CDR3 DNA: TGCAGTGCTGGGAGGACTAGTAAGAGGTTCTTC
CDR3 protein: CSAGRTSKRFF

clone size: -
V gene: TRBV11-2
CDR3 length: 12
D gene: -
J gene: TRBJ2-7
CDR3 DNA: TGTGCCAGCAGCACAACAGTCTACGAGCAGTACTTC
CDR3 protein: CASSTTVYEQYF

clone size: -
V gene: TRBV2
CDR3 length: 16
D gene: TRBD2
J gene: TRBJ2-3
CDR3 DNA: TGTGCCAGCATTTCCCTCGCGGGGGGATACACAGATACGCAGTATTTT
CDR3 protein: CASISLAGGYTDTQYF

clone size: once
V gene: TRBV5-4
CDR3 length: 14
D gene: TRBD1
J gene: TRBJ2-7
CDR3 DNA: TGTGCCAGCAGCTATCCGGACAGGGGGAACGAGCAGTACTTC
CDR3 protein: CASSYPDRGNEQYF

clone size: few
V gene: TRBV5-1
CDR3 length: 15
D gene: TRBD1
J gene: TRBJ1-1
CDR3 DNA: TGCGCCAGCAGCTCAGGACAGGGAGTGAACACTGAAGCTTTCTTT
CDR3 protein: CASSSGQGVNTEAFF

clone size: -
V gene: TRBV5-1
CDR3 length: 17
D gene: TRBD2
J gene: TRBJ2-1
CDR3 DNA: TGCGCCAGCAGCTTGGGCACGGGACTAATCCCCTACAATGAGCAGTTCTTC
CDR3 protein: CASSLGTGLIPYNEQFF

clone size: -
V gene: TRBV9
CDR3 length: 19
D gene: -
J gene: TRBJ2-2
CDR3 DNA: TGTGCCAGCAGCGTTCGTCGGAAGAGGACTGTCCTGAACACCGGGGAGCTGTTTTTT
CDR3 protein: CASSVRRKRTVLNTGELFF